This T cell receptor beta chain emerged from a study of blood T cells in healthy people across ages. Looking at the study overall: Through template switching, about one barcoded beta molecule was captured per two T cells, as measured in model experiments.

Per germline, CDR1 SNHLY and CDR2 FYNNEI. Trimming cost V 0 bases and J 5 bases; bases outside gene matches: 4. The CDR3 runs to 16 residues. Every donor gave 8.5 to 10 milliliters of peripheral blood. In its sample, this clonotype was seen a few times. Its target is not known. Study-wide points: With unsorted PBMCs, a conclusive comparison of naive versus antigen-experienced cells was not possible.

A J-beta primer mix and a sample-barcoded 5' primer were used in a second PCR of about 6 to 12 cycles. TCRdb re-called the 5' RACE reads with MiXCR, one entry per CDR3 protein. The table shows fewer than 800,000 distinct CDR3 sequences, with more than 20% occurring only once. These data also featured in a second study, about T cells of mothers and their children.

The TCR sequence derives from a boy between 10 and 17 years old in good health. Sequenced input: blood. The V call is TRBV2, the J call TRBJ2-5, with TRBD2 matching 12 bases. The CDR3 here is CASSEALAGGPETQYF. The CDR3 DNA sequence: TGTGCCAGCAGTGAAGCGCTAGCGGGGGGGCCGGAGACCCAGTACTTC. The variable domain in full, with the rest retrieved from reference TRBV2 and TRBJ2-5, is EPEVTQTPSHQVTQMGQEVILRCVPISNHLYFYWYRQILGQKVEFLVSFYNNEISEKSEIFDDQFSVERPDGSNFTLKIRSTKLEDSAMYFCASSEALAGGPETQYFGPGTRLLVL.